This T cell receptor beta chain is drawn from a study of Graves' ophthalmopathy and Graves' hyperthyroidism. Study overall: Being free of ophthalmopathy for 18 months of follow-up defined stable hyperthyroidism. Broader study findings: Most thyroid clonotypes expanded beyond 0.001 frequency were also found in blood.

The CDR3 contains 15 residues. Germline V CDR1 and CDR2: SGHTA, FQGNSA. The trim removed 6 bases at V and 10 bases at J, leaving 15 bases unmatched. Participants with hyperthyroidism, aged 18 to 65, were newly diagnosed with under 2 months' duration. Clinical symptoms, serum thyroxine, TRAb, thyroid ultrasound and orbital computed tomography determined diagnosis. With respect to this clonotype: Its antigen is undetermined.

RNA transcripts were the template, and TCR beta CDR3 regions were amplified from them. A first-round RT-PCR used HTBI primers, followed by a second-round multiplex PCR. TCRdb ran MiXCR on the multiplex PCR reads and lists one entry per CDR3 protein. This sample has over a million distinct CDR3 sequences, with about 36% found just once. Sequencing was done on a sample of peripheral blood or thyroid tissue (not recorded which). The chain joins TRBV7-2 to TRBJ1-2; 9 nucleotides line up with TRBD1. This sequence originates from an adult man with Graves' hyperthyroidism. CDR3 in DNA: TGTGCCAGCAGGTCTGGGACAGGGCGTATTTCGAACTACACCTTC. The encoded protein is CASRSGTGRISNYTF. The variable domain in full, completed from reference TRBV7-2 and TRBJ1-2, reads GAGVSQSPSNKVTEKGKDVELRCDPISGHTALYWYRQSLGQGLEFLIYFQGNSAPDKSGLPSDRFSAERTGGSVSTLTIQRTQQEDSAVYLCASRSGTGRISNYTFGSGTRLTVV.